One sample yielded the 8 T cell receptor beta chains listed below, sequenced in a study of T-cell memory formation after mild COVID-19 (dated by TCRdb to the early 2020s). Library preparation used 5' RACE. TCRdb names Illumina NovaSeq 6000 as the instrument used. TCRdb reprocessed the public reads (quality trimming at Q25 with fastp, clone calling with MiXCR) and kept in-frame beta chains. Here each entry gathers all rows of one CDR3 protein and keeps the most common genes and DNA. The sample has hundreds of thousands of distinct CDR3 sequences on record, about 15% of them singletons. About 20% of the sample is taken by the ten largest. The sample comprised PBMCs or a T cell subset sorted from them (not recorded which). Receptors were obtained from a man younger than 35 who had mild COVID-19 (a few samples of this study predate the infection). The sample titles of this study are shuffled in the database, so cell type and time point are left out; the donor was told from shared clones.

The sample holds one count of this clonotype. The chain couples TRBV7-9 to TRBJ2-3; the D is unclear. CDR3 length: 12 amino acids. Trimming removed 11 bases from V and 2 bases from J, with 11 bases in between. Germline lookup yields CDR1 SEHNR and CDR2 FQNEAQ (reference sequence). CDR3 bases: TGTGCCCTCCAGGAGTACACAGATACGCAGTATTTT. Protein product: CALQEYTDTQYF.

The chain couples TRBV7-2 to TRBJ2-5; the D gene is possibly TRBD2 (7 bases). The CDR3 extends over 14 amino acids. The germline gives CDR1 SGHTA, CDR2 FQGNSA. V was clipped by 3 bases and J by 3 bases, with 11 bases between them. The CDR3 nucleotides read TGTGCCAGCAGCTTTGGGGGGGGCGAAGAGACCCAGTACTTC. Translating gives CASSFGGGEETQYF.

The chain couples TRBV20-1 to TRBJ2-3; TRBD2 might be the D (6 bases). The ends were cut back, 5 bases at V and 3 bases at J, with 18 bases in the middle. CDR3 length: 15 residues. In germline, CDR1 is DFQATT, CDR2 SNEGSKA (reference sequence). CDR3 sequence (DNA): TGCAGTGCTCGACCGCCACGAGGAGGGACAGATACGCAGTATTTT. The encoded protein is CSARPPRGGTDTQYF.

This clonotype was found a few times. The CDR3 spells CASSPGGDGYTF. CDR3 nucleotide sequence: TGTGCCAGCTCACCAGGAGGGGATGGCTACACCTTC. The gene calls are TRBV18 and TRBJ1-2; D is perhaps TRBD1 (5 bases). Germline CDR1 KGHSH, CDR2 LQKENI. V lost 2 bases and J lost 6, with 7 bases in between. The CDR3 spans 12 residues. Full variable domain (rest looked up from reference TRBV18 and TRBJ1-2): NAGVMQNPRHLVRRRGQEARLRCSPMKGHSHVYWYRQLPEEGLKFMVYLQKENIIDESGMPKERFSAEFPKEGPSILRIQQVVRGDSAAYFCASSPGGDGYTFGSGTRLTVV.

The gene calls are TRBV3-1 and TRBJ2-7; D gene uncertain. Trimming removed 4 bases at V and 1 base at J, with 8 bases between. The CDR3 is made up of 13 amino acids. CDR1 and CDR2 from the germline V gene are LGHDT and YNNKEL (reference sequence). As DNA, the CDR3 is TGTGCCAGCAGCCCCGGGCGGTCCTACGAGCAGTACGTC. It codes for CASSPGRSYEQYV.

This clonotype was seen only a few times. The J gene is TRBJ1-5, the V gene TRBV4-2, with D maybe TRBD1 (5 bases). CDR3 length: 15 residues. V dropped 0 bases and J dropped 6 bases, with 12 bases sitting between them. Looked up from germline, CDR1 is LGHNA and CDR2 is YNFKEQ. The CDR3 here is CASSQDRGVGQPQHF. The CDR3 nucleotides are TGTGCCAGCAGCCAAGATAGAGGGGTCGGTCAGCCCCAGCATTTT.

The rearrangement uses TRBV12-3 or TRBV12-4 and TRBJ1-2; no reliable D call. This CDR3 has 13 residues. V was cut by 6 bases and J by 3 bases, with 11 bases left in between. CDR3 region: CASSLNLDYGYTF. CDR3 DNA sequence: TGTGCCAGCAGCTTGAATTTAGACTATGGCTACACCTTC.

The chain is built from TRBV4-2 and TRBJ2-3, with D tentatively TRBD2 (6 bases). CDR1 and CDR2 (germline): LGHNA, YNFKEQ. CDR3 length equals 16 residues. The V gene lost 2 bases and the J gene lost 2 bases, with 14 bases spanning the gap. The CDR3 reads CASSQQAGTHTDTQYF. For the CDR3, the DNA is TGTGCCAGCAGCCAACAGGCGGGGACCCACACAGATACGCAGTATTTT.